The 29 T cell receptor beta chains below come from one sample, sequenced in a study of T-cell memory formation after mild COVID-19. TCRdb reanalysed the 5' RACE reads using MiXCR and keeps one entry per CDR3 protein. The data contain 150,000 to 200,000 distinct CDR3 sequences, about a fifth of them singletons. The sequencing input was PBMCs or a T cell subset sorted from them (not recorded which). Every receptor here comes from a man aged 18 to 35 who had mild COVID-19 (a few samples of this study predate the infection). Cell type and time point are not known.

The CDR3: CASSAPRSTGQETQYF. The CDR3 bases are TGTGCCAGCAGCGCGCCCCGATCAACAGGACAAGAGACCCAGTACTTC. This chain joins TRBV9 and TRBJ2-5, with D possibly matching TRBD1 (5 bases). CDR3 size: 16 residues. V lost 3 bases and J lost 2, with 17 bases in between. The germline V gene has CDR1 SGDLS and CDR2 YYNGEE. Combining the CDR3 with reference TRBV9 and TRBJ2-5 gives the whole variable domain DSGVTQTPKHLITATGQRVTLRCSPRSGDLSVYWYQQSLDQGLQFLIQYYNGEERAKGNILERFSAQQFPDLHSELNLSSLELGDSALYFCASSAPRSTGQETQYFGPGTRLLVL.

V usage is TRBV7-8 and J usage is TRBJ1-5; 8 bases align to TRBD1. V lost 2 bases, J lost 4 bases, and 4 bases stayed unmatched. The V gene's germline CDR1 is SGHVS and CDR2 FQNEAQ. This CDR3 spans 15 amino acids. CDR3 amino acids: CASSLHRDRNQPQHF. The CDR3 DNA follows: TGTGCCAGCAGCTTACACCGGGACAGGAATCAGCCCCAGCATTTT.

This clonotype was seen many times. The chain couples TRBV12-3 or TRBV12-4 to TRBJ2-3; no reliable D call. CDR3 length: 13 residues. V was cut by 5 bases and J by 5 bases, with 11 bases left in between. CDR3 sequence reads: CASSLLRRDTQYF. The CDR3 coding sequence is TGTGCCAGCAGTCTATTGAGAAGAGATACGCAGTATTTT.

This clonotype was observed a handful of times. The CDR3 DNA sequence: TGTGCCAGCAGCCGAGAATTTAGACAGGGAGGAAGCGGCTACACCTTC. It encodes CASSREFRQGGSGYTF. The V call is TRBV7-2, the J call TRBJ1-2; 7 bases align to TRBD1. The CDR3 extends over 16 amino acids. CDR1 is SGHTA and CDR2 is FQGNSA in the germline V gene. V lost 5 bases and J lost 8; bases outside the gene matches: 17.

This rearrangement joins TRBV5-1 to TRBJ1-6; D is possibly TRBD1 (5 bases). V lost 3 bases and J 7 bases, leaving 8 bases between the germline ends. This CDR3 spans 13 amino acids. Germline V gives CDR1 SGHRS, CDR2 YFSETQ. CDR3 sequence reads: CASSSYRNSPLHF. CDR3 DNA: TGCGCCAGCAGCTCTTACAGGAATTCACCCCTCCACTTT.

This clonotype was seen ten or more times. V is TRBV7-2 and J is TRBJ1-1; D is undetermined. Germline V gene sequence: CDR1 SGHTA, CDR2 FQGNSA. The CDR3 sequence is 13 residues long. Trimming took 1 base from V and 2 from J, leaving 5 bases between them. The chain's CDR3 is CASSLEGNTEAFF. Written as DNA, the CDR3 is TGTGCCAGCAGCTTAGAGGGAAACACTGAAGCTTTCTTT.

This clonotype turned up a few times. This rearrangement joins TRBV3-1 to TRBJ1-1, with D unresolved. The germline V gene encodes CDR1 LGHDT and CDR2 YNNKEL (reference sequence). V lost 1 base, J lost 1 base, and 4 bases lay in between. This CDR3 region has 13 residues. CDR3 region: CASSQVPNTEAFF. The CDR3 DNA sequence: TGTGCCAGCAGCCAAGTTCCGAACACTGAAGCTTTCTTT.

This sequence joins TRBV18 and TRBJ2-1; D remains unclear. The CDR3 loop spans 15 amino acids. CDR1 is KGHSH, CDR2 LQKENI, per germline. V gave up 2 bases and J gave up 0 bases, with 8 bases separating them. The CDR3 spells CASSPYNSSYNEQFF. The CDR3 region has the DNA TGTGCCAGCTCACCATATAACTCCTCCTACAATGAGCAGTTCTTC.

This clonotype was seen a handful of times. This chain connects TRBV7-6 to TRBJ2-2; D is perhaps TRBD1 or TRBD2 (5 bases each). Germline CDR1 reads SGHVS; CDR2 reads FNYEAQ. CDR3 length: 14 residues. V was cut by 5 bases and J by 7 bases, with 14 bases left in between. The CDR3 bases are TGTGCCAGCAGCCCAGGGACGACGGGCGGGGAGCTGTTTTTT. It translates to CASSPGTTGGELFF.

V is TRBV3-1 and J is TRBJ1-5; D call uncertain. The V end lost 0 bases, the J end lost 7 bases, and 7 bases lay between the germline ends. This CDR3 has 13 residues. Germline CDR1 is LGHDT and CDR2 is YNNKEL (reference sequence). DNA of the CDR3: TGTGCCAGCAGCCAAGACGTTTCCCAGCCCCAGCATTTT. Translating gives CASSQDVSQPQHF.

At least ten counts were recorded for this clonotype. The CDR3 DNA reads TGTGCCAGCAGCTTCGGGACAGGGAGCAATCAGCCCCAGCATTTT. This encodes CASSFGTGSNQPQHF. The V gene is TRBV7-2, the J gene TRBJ1-5, with 9 bases identical to TRBD1. The V gene end was trimmed by 3 bases and the J gene end by 1 base; junction bases not matched to a gene: 1. CDR1 and CDR2 (germline): SGHTA, FQGNSA. The CDR3 is 15 amino acids.

This clonotype was seen a few times. V is TRBV12-3 or TRBV12-4 and J is TRBJ2-2; tentative D call: TRBD1 (5 bases). This CDR3 comprises 14 residues. V lost 8 bases and J 3 bases, leaving 13 bases between the germline ends. CDR3 amino acids: CASRLARDTGELFF. DNA for the CDR3: TGTGCCAGCCGACTTGCCAGGGACACCGGGGAGCTGTTTTTT.

This clonotype was observed a handful of times. The rearrangement joins TRBV12-3 or TRBV12-4 to TRBJ2-4, with 8 bases that match TRBD1. The CDR3 is 13 amino acids. V was clipped by 6 bases and J by 7 bases; unmatched bases: 5. The CDR3 DNA follows: TGTGCCAGCAGGTTGACAGGGGAGAACATTCAGTACTTC. It codes for CASRLTGENIQYF.

The sample holds a few counts of this clonotype. The V call is TRBV12-3 or TRBV12-4, the J call TRBJ2-2; either TRBD1 or TRBD2 may fit D (5 bases each). V was cut by 5 bases and J by 7 bases, with 11 bases left in between. CDR3 size: 13 residues. CDR3 sequence reads: CASSKRGHGELFF. CDR3 nucleotide sequence: TGTGCCAGCAGTAAGAGGGGTCACGGGGAGCTGTTTTTT.

This rearrangement joins TRBV3-1 to TRBJ2-7; 9 positions match TRBD1. The CDR3 sequence is 14 residues long. V shed 4 bases and J 4 bases; nucleotides not matched to a gene: 5. CDR1 is LGHDT and CDR2 is YNNKEL in the germline V gene (reference sequence). Here the CDR3 DNA reads TGTGCCAGCAGCCGGGGACAGGGTGGATACGAGCAGTACTTC. It translates to CASSRGQGGYEQYF.

This clonotype has a handful of counts. In nucleotides, the CDR3 is TGTGCCAGCAGCCAAAACCCGGGTACGGAGACCCAGTACTTC. It codes for CASSQNPGTETQYF. The gene calls are TRBV7-3 and TRBJ2-5; D is ambiguous. The germline V gene has CDR1 SGHTA and CDR2 FQGTGA. Trimming stripped 5 bases from V and 5 bases from J, with 15 bases between. There are 14 residues in the CDR3. Using reference TRBV7-3 and TRBJ2-5 for the parts outside the CDR3, the full variable domain is GAGVSQTPSNKVTEKGKYVELRCDPISGHTALYWYRQSLGQGPEFLIYFQGTGAADDSGLPNDRFFAVRPEGSVSTLKIQRTERGDSAVYLCASSQNPGTETQYFGPGTRLLVL.

This sequence joins TRBV10-3 and TRBJ1-1; a weak D match, TRBD1 (6 bases). The V gene's germline CDR1 is ENHRY and CDR2 SYGVKD. Trimming cost V 6 bases and J 4 bases, with 15 bases left between them. The length of the CDR3 is 14 residues. CDR3 DNA: TGTGCCATCAGCGCCGGGGGGCGGTCCACTGAAGCTTTCTTT. Translating it yields CAISAGGRSTEAFF.

The V and J genes are TRBV29-1 and TRBJ2-5; perhaps TRBD2 as D (5 bases). The V end lost 8 bases, the J end lost 1 base, and 11 bases lay between the germline ends. The CDR3 loop spans 12 amino acids. CDR1 is SQVTM and CDR2 is ANQGSEA in the germline V gene. The CDR3 reads CSSGWGQETQYF. DNA of the CDR3: TGCAGCTCGGGGTGGGGCCAAGAGACCCAGTACTTC.

This clonotype was observed a handful of times. This chain uses TRBV5-1 with TRBJ2-5; 7 nucleotides agree with TRBD2. Germline CDR1 reads SGHRS; CDR2 reads YFSETQ. V lost 3 bases to trimming and J lost 3 bases; unmatched junction nucleotides: 8. The CDR3 runs 15 residues. This chain's CDR3 is CASSWVSAGEETQYF. The CDR3, as DNA: TGCGCCAGCAGCTGGGTTTCGGCGGGGGAAGAGACCCAGTACTTC.

This chain connects TRBV5-6 to TRBJ1-1, with D perhaps matching TRBD1 (5 bases). The CDR3 extends over 13 amino acids. Germline CDR1 reads SGHDT; CDR2 reads YYEEEE. With 4 bases removed from V and 6 bases from J, the gap between germline ends came to 13 bases. CDR3: CASSPQLGAEAFF. CDR3 DNA sequence: TGTGCCAGCAGCCCTCAGTTGGGGGCTGAAGCTTTCTTT.

The chain recombines TRBV10-3 with TRBJ2-3; 8 bases are a match to TRBD1. The V segment lost 2 bases and the J segment 5 bases; nucleotides outside the gene matches: 9. CDR3 length equals 16 residues. Germline CDR1 ENHRY, CDR2 SYGVKD. The CDR3 region is CAISEGLGQALDTQYF. In DNA, the CDR3 is TGTGCCATCAGTGAGGGTTTGGGACAGGCCCTAGATACGCAGTATTTT.

CDR3: CASSVAGAPGSYTF. The CDR3 nucleotides are TGTGCCAGTAGTGTCGCCGGGGCCCCCGGGAGCTACACCTTC. This sequence joins TRBV19 and TRBJ1-2, with D perhaps TRBD1 (5 bases). Trimming took off 5 bases at V and 9 bases at J, with 19 bases between the two ends. The CDR3 contains 14 residues. Germline CDR1 and CDR2: LNHDA and SQIVND (reference sequence).

This clonotype appeared a few times. The gene calls are TRBV21-1 and TRBJ2-7; TRBD1, the table's D call, was not compared with the DNA. TRBV21-1 corresponds to a pseudogene. There are 13 residues in the CDR3. The CDR3 loop is CASSSRTVWEQYV. In DNA form, the CDR3 reads TGTGCCAGCAGTTCCAGGACAGTTTGGGAGCAGTACGTC.

The gene calls are TRBV10-2 and TRBJ2-3; possibly TRBD2 for D (6 bases). V was pared by 5 bases and J by 0 bases, with 9 bases between. The CDR3 runs 14 residues. Germline-derived CDR1 and CDR2 are WSHSY and SAAADI. This CDR3 is CASSLADSTDTQYF. For the CDR3, the DNA is TGCGCCAGCAGTTTAGCGGATAGCACAGATACGCAGTATTTT.

This clonotype has just a few counts. This chain links TRBV10-1 with TRBJ2-5, with 10 bases lining up with TRBD2. The CDR3 is made up of 16 amino acids. CDR1 and CDR2 from the germline V gene are WNHNN and SYGVQD (reference sequence). The junction had 10 bases not matched to a gene; V was cut back by 6 bases and J by 3 bases. CDR3 in DNA: TGCGCCAGCAGCCCCAATGAAGCGGGGGGGAAAGAGACCCAGTACTTC. Translating gives CASSPNEAGGKETQYF.

The table lists this clonotype with a few counts. The V call is TRBV20-1, the J call TRBJ2-7; 10 bases are a match to TRBD2. J lost 7 bases, V lost 2 bases, and 8 bases had no gene match. The CDR3 consists of 14 residues. The germline V gene encodes CDR1 DFQATT and CDR2 SNEGSKA (reference sequence). Written as DNA, the CDR3 is TGCAGTGCTAGAATACCAGCGGGGGGGCTTGAGCAGTACGTC. This gives the protein CSARIPAGGLEQYV.

This clonotype was detected a few times. The J gene is TRBJ2-5, the V gene TRBV7-3; TRBD2 agrees at 15 bases. Per the germline V gene, CDR1 is SGHTA and CDR2 is FQGTGA. V shed 5 bases, J shed 5 bases, and the junction held 9 bases outside the gene matches. This CDR3 spans 17 amino acids. The CDR3 DNA follows: TGTGCCAGCAGCCTAGGACTAGCGGGGGGGCCGTTTGAGACCCAGTACTTC. Its protein is CASSLGLAGGPFETQYF. Together with reference TRBV7-3 and TRBJ2-5, the CDR3 gives the full variable domain: GAGVSQTPSNKVTEKGKYVELRCDPISGHTALYWYRQSLGQGPEFLIYFQGTGAADDSGLPNDRFFAVRPEGSVSTLKIQRTERGDSAVYLCASSLGLAGGPFETQYFGPGTRLLVL.

This clonotype was seen more than once but under ten times. The chain joins TRBV20-1 to TRBJ1-1; D is unclear. Germline assignment: CDR1 DFQATT and CDR2 SNEGSKA (reference sequence). The CDR3 extends over 13 amino acids. V was pared by 6 bases and J by 8 bases, with 19 bases between. CDR3 sequence: CSARARAPVEAFF. The CDR3 nucleotides are TGCAGTGCCCGGGCTCGGGCGCCGGTGGAAGCTTTCTTT.

In this sample, this clonotype turned up a few times. The chain is built from TRBV12-3 or TRBV12-4 and TRBJ1-1, with D uncertain. Between the trimmed V and J ends, which lost 2 bases and 0 bases, there was a span of 7 bases. The CDR3 consists of 14 residues. The CDR3 loop reads CASSLQVMNTEAFF. The DNA for the CDR3 is TGTGCCAGCAGTTTACAGGTCATGAACACTGAAGCTTTCTTT.